These 27 T cell receptor beta chains share one sample of origin, sequenced in a study of blood T cell repertoires in COVID-19. Generated by immunoSEQ multiplex PCR, the TCRdb table keeps only in-frame clones and is missing some. Of over 150,000 clones detected, roughly 90% appear once; the ten largest clones hold around 4%. Sequencing was performed on peripheral blood. These receptors were collected from a woman in her sixties or seventies who had recovered from COVID-19.

J is TRBJ2-3 and V is TRBV24-1, with D possibly matching TRBD2 (7 bases). The ends were cut back, 0 bases at V and 2 bases at J, with 17 bases in the middle. The CDR3 totals 18 residues. In germline, CDR1 is KGHDR, CDR2 SFDVKD. CDR3: CATSDLWASGGHTDTQYF. CDR3 in DNA: TGTGCCACCAGTGATTTGTGGGCCTCGGGGGGCCACACAGATACGCAGTATTTT.

V gene TRBV4-1 combines with J gene TRBJ2-7; 8 nucleotides align to TRBD1. V lost 1 base, J lost 0 bases, and 2 bases stayed unmatched. CDR3 length equals 15 residues. Germline loops: CDR1 MGHRA, CDR2 YSYEKL. The CDR3 region has the DNA TGCGCCAGCAGCCAAGGGACAGGGAGCTCCTACGAGCAGTACTTC. It is translated as CASSQGTGSSYEQYF.

This clone has a single count. The chain employs TRBV6-5 and TRBJ1-4, with D possibly matching TRBD1 (6 bases). Germline lookup yields CDR1 MNHEY and CDR2 SVGAGI. The CDR3 runs to 15 residues. Trimming stripped 3 bases from V and 3 bases from J, with 11 bases between. The CDR3 DNA follows: TGTGCCAGCAGTTATGCGCCAGGGGCTAATGAAAAACTGTTTTTT. This translates into CASSYAPGANEKLFF.

CDR3 nucleotides: TGTGCCAGCTCACCCGGGATCTCGGAGACCCAGTACTTC. It codes for CASSPGISETQYF. The chain links TRBV18 to TRBJ2-5; the D gene is possibly TRBD2 (5 bases). The CDR3 extends over 13 amino acids. Germline-derived CDR1 and CDR2 are KGHSH and LQKENI. V was pared by 3 bases and J by 5 bases, with 10 bases between.

This sequence joins TRBV5-1 and TRBJ2-5; 8 bases agree with TRBD2. The germline V gene encodes CDR1 SGHRS and CDR2 YFSETQ. This CDR3 comprises 17 residues. The J segment lost 2 bases and the V segment lost 0 bases, leaving 9 bases of the junction unmatched. The CDR3 bases are TGCGCCAGCAGCTTGGCCCCTGCGGGGGGTAGTCAAGAGACCCAGTACTTC. Its protein product is CASSLAPAGGSQETQYF. The variable domain in full, with the rest retrieved from reference TRBV5-1 and TRBJ2-5, is KAGVTQTPRYLIKTRGQQVTLSCSPISGHRSVSWYQQTPGQGLQFLFEYFSETQRNKGNFPGRFSGRQFSNSRSEMNVSTLELGDSALYLCASSLAPAGGSQETQYFGPGTRLLVL.

The CDR3 region has the DNA TGTGCCAGCAGCCAAGCTTATGGCTACACCTTC. It specifies CASSQAYGYTF. This sequence joins TRBV4-2 and TRBJ1-2; D is ambiguous. The CDR3 loop spans 11 amino acids. V shed 1 base and J shed 5 bases, with 2 bases lying between them. CDR1 is LGHNA, CDR2 YNFKEQ, per germline.

The chain has TRBV30 and TRBJ1-2; D unresolved. The CDR3 is made up of 11 amino acids. Trimming removed 5 bases at V and 4 bases at J, with 8 bases between. Germline V CDR1 and CDR2: GTSNPN, SVGIG (reference sequence). The CDR3: CAWEVVYGYTF. CDR3 nucleotides: TGTGCCTGGGAGGTAGTCTATGGCTACACCTTC. Full variable domain (rest looked up from reference TRBV30 and TRBJ1-2): SQTIHQWPATLVQPVGSPLSLECTVEGTSNPNLYWYRQAAGRGLQLLFYSVGIGQISSEVPQNLSASRPQDRQFILSSKKLLLSDSGFYLCAWEVVYGYTFGSGTRLTVV.

In this sample, this clone turned up once. Written as DNA, the CDR3 is TGTGCCAGCAGTAGACAGGGGGGAACCGGGGAGCTGTTTTTT. This codes for CASSRQGGTGELFF. The rearrangement uses TRBV6-5 and TRBJ2-2; 9 nucleotides align to TRBD1. Per germline, CDR1 MNHEY and CDR2 SVGAGI. CDR3 length: 14 amino acids. Trimming removed 5 bases from V and 5 bases from J; junction bases left unmatched: 3.

The chain carries TRBV9 and TRBJ1-1; D gene uncertain. Germline V gene sequence: CDR1 SGDLS, CDR2 YYNGEE. Trimming shortened V by 0 bases and J by 10 bases, and 19 bases separated the two germline ends. This CDR3 is 15 amino acids long. DNA for the CDR3: TGTGCCAGCAGCGTAGCTAATTGGAGGAAGGACGGAGCTTTCTTT. Amino acid sequence: CASSVANWRKDGAFF.

The rearrangement uses TRBV7-9 and TRBJ1-1; the match to TRBD1 covers 9 bases. The germline V gene has CDR1 SEHNR and CDR2 FQNEAQ (reference sequence). There are 16 residues in the CDR3. The trim removed 5 bases at V and 5 bases at J, leaving 12 bases unmatched. For the CDR3, the DNA is TGTGCCAGCAGCCCCTGGACAGGGGTTGGTGGGACTGAAGCTTTCTTT. It is translated as CASSPWTGVGGTEAFF.

V gene TRBV12-3 or TRBV12-4 combines with J gene TRBJ1-5; D gene uncertain. Deletions cut 3 bases from V and 5 bases from J, with 5 bases between. The CDR3 is made up of 12 amino acids. The CDR3 loop is CASSFSDQPQHF. CDR3 nucleotides: TGTGCCAGCAGTTTCAGTGATCAGCCCCAGCATTTT.

This chain links TRBV5-1 with TRBJ2-3; 11 bases fit TRBD1. Germline CDR1 reads SGHRS; CDR2 reads YFSETQ. V was pared by 3 bases and J by 4 bases, with 1 base of the junction left unmatched. The CDR3 runs to 14 residues. The CDR3 reads CASSWGQGADTQYF. The CDR3 DNA follows: TGCGCCAGCAGCTGGGGACAGGGGGCAGATACGCAGTATTTT.

DNA of the CDR3: TGCAGCGTTGACAGGGTTAACACTGAAGCTTTCTTT. As protein: CSVDRVNTEAFF. The chain carries TRBV29-1 and TRBJ1-1, with a tentative D call TRBD1 (5 bases). Trimming shortened V by 3 bases and J by 2 bases, and 7 bases separated the two germline ends. Germline CDR1 and CDR2: SQVTM and ANQGSEA. The CDR3 spans 12 residues.

The chain combines TRBV18 with TRBJ2-3; 12 nucleotides match TRBD2. V lost 5 bases and J lost 1; bases outside the gene matches: 13. The V gene's germline CDR1 is KGHSH and CDR2 LQKENI. This CDR3 is 19 amino acids long. CDR3 protein: CASSARTSGVSHRTDTQYF. The CDR3 DNA reads TGTGCCAGCTCAGCGAGGACTAGCGGGGTCAGTCATCGCACAGATACGCAGTATTTT.

This clone was seen a single time. This chain connects TRBV6-5 to TRBJ1-1; tentative D call: TRBD1 (5 bases). Trimming left V 2 bases short and J 8 bases short, with 15 bases between. CDR1 and CDR2 from the germline V gene are MNHEY and SVGAGI. The CDR3 runs to 14 residues. CDR3 in DNA: TGTGCCAGCAGTTACGACGGAGGGCCAGGGGAAGCTTTCTTT. This codes for CASSYDGGPGEAFF.

This chain links TRBV19 with TRBJ1-1; D is perhaps TRBD1 (5 bases). Trimming shortened V by 5 bases and J by 3 bases, and 13 bases separated the two germline ends. Germline-derived CDR1 and CDR2 are LNHDA and SQIVND (reference sequence). The CDR3 consists of 14 residues. CDR3 residues: CASSGRGPYTEAFF. The CDR3 DNA sequence: TGTGCCAGTAGTGGTAGGGGTCCGTACACTGAAGCTTTCTTT.

This clone was recorded only once. This chain connects TRBV5-1 to TRBJ1-2; TRBD1 matches 10 bases. The length of the CDR3 is 14 residues. Germline CDR1 is SGHRS and CDR2 is YFSETQ. V was clipped by 3 bases and J by 4 bases; unmatched bases: 3. In DNA form, the CDR3 reads TGCGCCAGCAGCTCGGGGGACAGGGGCTATGGCTACACCTTC. Protein sequence: CASSSGDRGYGYTF. The whole variable domain, filled in from reference TRBV5-1 and TRBJ1-2, reads KAGVTQTPRYLIKTRGQQVTLSCSPISGHRSVSWYQQTPGQGLQFLFEYFSETQRNKGNFPGRFSGRQFSNSRSEMNVSTLELGDSALYLCASSSGDRGYGYTFGSGTRLTVV.

The genes are TRBV16 and TRBJ1-2; no reliable D call. Germline V gene lookup returns CDR1 KGHSY and CDR2 FQNENV. Trimming left V 4 bases short and J 2 bases short, with 8 bases between. The CDR3 contains 13 residues. CDR3 protein: CASSPNVNYGYTF. CDR3 in DNA: TGTGCCAGCAGCCCTAATGTCAACTATGGCTACACCTTC.

This clone was detected only a few times. The genes are TRBV6-5 and TRBJ1-2, with 7 positions matching TRBD1. V lost 0 bases, J lost 3 bases, and 4 bases stayed unmatched. CDR3 size: 15 residues. Germline V gene data show CDR1 as MNHEY and CDR2 as SVGAGI. CDR3 sequence reads: CASSYSTTGYYGYTF. DNA for the CDR3: TGTGCCAGCAGTTACTCCACGACAGGGTACTATGGCTACACCTTC.

The V call is TRBV30, the J call TRBJ2-7; a possible D gene is TRBD1 (6 bases). This CDR3 has 12 amino acids. Germline V lookup: CDR1 GTSNPN, CDR2 SVGIG (reference sequence). V was trimmed by 4 bases and J by 2 bases, leaving 9 bases between them. The CDR3 nucleotides read TGTGCCTGGACCCAGGGGACCTACGAGCAGTACTTC. It codes for CAWTQGTYEQYF. The variable domain in full, completed from reference TRBV30 and TRBJ2-7, reads SQTIHQWPATLVQPVGSPLSLECTVEGTSNPNLYWYRQAAGRGLQLLFYSVGIGQISSEVPQNLSASRPQDRQFILSSKKLLLSDSGFYLCAWTQGTYEQYFGPGTRLTVT.

This clone was found a few times. This chain's CDR3 is CASSLDRGGPDEQFF. CDR3 coding DNA: TGCGCCAGCAGCTTGGACCGGGGGGGCCCCGATGAGCAGTTCTTC. The rearrangement links TRBV5-1 to TRBJ2-1; 8 nucleotides agree with TRBD2. The CDR3 contains 15 residues. The V and J ends lost 0 bases and 8 bases, in that order; junction bases with no gene match: 7. In germline, CDR1 is SGHRS, CDR2 YFSETQ.

The chain is built from TRBV18 and TRBJ1-1, with TRBD1 matching 12 bases. The J segment lost 8 bases and the V segment lost 3 bases, leaving 7 bases of the junction unmatched. The CDR3 has 15 residues. Germline loops: CDR1 KGHSH, CDR2 LQKENI. The CDR3 spells CASSPGGTGGLEAFF. The CDR3 DNA follows: TGTGCCAGCTCACCCGGAGGGACAGGGGGCTTAGAAGCTTTCTTT.

The J gene is TRBJ2-3, the V gene TRBV7-6; 11 bases are a match to TRBD2. CDR1 is SGHVS, CDR2 FNYEAQ, per germline. V was clipped by 3 bases and J by 3 bases; unmatched bases: 2. The CDR3 has 15 amino acids. CDR3 in amino acids: CASSLRLAGTDTQYF. CDR3 coding DNA: TGTGCCAGCAGCTTGAGACTAGCGGGGACAGATACGCAGTATTTT.

The V call is TRBV24-1, the J call TRBJ2-5; D is undetermined. The CDR3 runs to 13 residues. Germline V gene data show CDR1 as KGHDR and CDR2 as SFDVKD. The V end was cut by 7 bases, the J end by 5 bases, with 13 bases between. The DNA for the CDR3 is TGTGCCACCAGCCCGTCAGGCGCCGAGACCCAGTACTTC. This encodes CATSPSGAETQYF.

This chain connects TRBV5-1 to TRBJ2-3; tentative D call: TRBD2 (6 bases). V was cut by 4 bases and J by 1 base, with 13 bases left in between. The CDR3 is made up of 15 amino acids. Germline-derived CDR1 and CDR2 are SGHRS and YFSETQ. The CDR3 is CASSPSTRRTDTQYF. CDR3 sequence (DNA): TGCGCCAGCAGCCCTTCGACTAGGCGCACAGATACGCAGTATTTT.

The chain couples TRBV9 to TRBJ1-1; D unclear. The CDR3 consists of 15 residues. CDR1 SGDLS and CDR2 YYNGEE come from the germline V gene. V was clipped by 0 bases and J by 1 base, with 10 bases between them. The DNA of the CDR3 is TGTGCCAGCAGCGTAGACCCTCAGGAGAACACTGAAGCTTTCTTT. Translation gives CASSVDPQENTEAFF.

This clone was recorded once. The V call is TRBV6-5, the J call TRBJ1-1, with a possible D match to TRBD1 (6 bases). The CDR3 loop spans 13 amino acids. Germline V gene data show CDR1 as MNHEY and CDR2 as SVGAGI. The V gene lost 8 bases and the J gene lost 3 bases, with 13 bases spanning the gap. The CDR3 is CASPDSQDTEAFF. In DNA, the CDR3 is TGTGCCAGCCCGGACAGCCAGGACACTGAAGCTTTCTTT.